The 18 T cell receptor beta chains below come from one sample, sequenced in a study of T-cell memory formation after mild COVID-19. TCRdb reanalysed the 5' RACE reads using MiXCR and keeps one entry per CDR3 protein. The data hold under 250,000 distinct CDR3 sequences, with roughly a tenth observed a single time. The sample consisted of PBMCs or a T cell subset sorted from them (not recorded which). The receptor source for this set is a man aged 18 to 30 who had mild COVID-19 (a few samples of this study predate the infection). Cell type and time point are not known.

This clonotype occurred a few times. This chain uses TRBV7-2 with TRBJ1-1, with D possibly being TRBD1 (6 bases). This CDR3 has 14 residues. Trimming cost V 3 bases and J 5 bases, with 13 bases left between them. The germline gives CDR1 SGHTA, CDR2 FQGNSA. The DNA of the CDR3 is TGTGCCAGCAGCTTCGGGGGGCCGGGGACTGAAGCTTTCTTT. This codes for CASSFGGPGTEAFF.

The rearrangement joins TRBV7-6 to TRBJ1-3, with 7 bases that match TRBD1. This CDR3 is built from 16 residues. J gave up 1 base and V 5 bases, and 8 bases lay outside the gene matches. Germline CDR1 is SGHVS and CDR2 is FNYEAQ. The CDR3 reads CASSIGPGGSGNTIYF. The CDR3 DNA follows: TGTGCCAGCAGCATCGGGCCAGGGGGATCTGGAAACACCATATATTTT.

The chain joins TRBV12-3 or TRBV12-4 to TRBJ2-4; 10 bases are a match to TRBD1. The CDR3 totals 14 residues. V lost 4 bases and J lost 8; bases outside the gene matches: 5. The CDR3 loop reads CASSSGTGAHIQYF. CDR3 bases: TGTGCCAGCAGTTCCGGGACAGGGGCGCACATTCAGTACTTC.

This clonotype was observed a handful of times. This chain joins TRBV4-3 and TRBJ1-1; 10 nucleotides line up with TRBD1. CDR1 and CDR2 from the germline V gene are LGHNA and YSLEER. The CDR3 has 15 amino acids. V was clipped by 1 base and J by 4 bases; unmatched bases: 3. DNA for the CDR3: TGCGCCAGCAGCCAAGTGGACAGGGGGAGCACTGAAGCTTTCTTT. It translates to CASSQVDRGSTEAFF.

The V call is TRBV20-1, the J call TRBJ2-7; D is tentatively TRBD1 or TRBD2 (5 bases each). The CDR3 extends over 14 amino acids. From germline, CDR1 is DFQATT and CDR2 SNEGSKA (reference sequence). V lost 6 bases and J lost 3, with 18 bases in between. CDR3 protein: CSAAKPGTSYEQYF. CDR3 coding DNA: TGCAGTGCCGCGAAACCCGGGACCAGCTACGAGCAGTACTTC.

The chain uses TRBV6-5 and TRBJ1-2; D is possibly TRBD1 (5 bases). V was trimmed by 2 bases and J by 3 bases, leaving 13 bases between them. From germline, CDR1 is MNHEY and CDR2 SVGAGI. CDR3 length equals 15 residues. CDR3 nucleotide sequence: TGTGCCAGCAGTTACGGGGCCACTGGGGACTATGGCTACACCTTC. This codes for CASSYGATGDYGYTF.

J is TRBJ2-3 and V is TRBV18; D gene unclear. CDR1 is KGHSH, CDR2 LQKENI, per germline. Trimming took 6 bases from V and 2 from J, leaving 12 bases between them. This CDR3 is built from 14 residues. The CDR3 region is CASSTTGYTDTQYF. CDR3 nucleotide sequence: TGTGCCAGCTCCACCACGGGCTACACAGATACGCAGTATTTT. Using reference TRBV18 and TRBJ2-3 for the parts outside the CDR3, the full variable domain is NAGVMQNPRHLVRRRGQEARLRCSPMKGHSHVYWYRQLPEEGLKFMVYLQKENIIDESGMPKERFSAEFPKEGPSILRIQQVVRGDSAAYFCASSTTGYTDTQYFGPGTRLTVL.

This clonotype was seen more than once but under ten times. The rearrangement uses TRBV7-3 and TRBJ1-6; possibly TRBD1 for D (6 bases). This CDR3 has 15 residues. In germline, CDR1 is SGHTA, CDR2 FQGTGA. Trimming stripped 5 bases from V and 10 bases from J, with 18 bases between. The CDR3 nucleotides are TGTGCCAGCAGCCCCACGGGGGGGGCAGGCTCACCCCTCCACTTT. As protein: CASSPTGGAGSPLHF.

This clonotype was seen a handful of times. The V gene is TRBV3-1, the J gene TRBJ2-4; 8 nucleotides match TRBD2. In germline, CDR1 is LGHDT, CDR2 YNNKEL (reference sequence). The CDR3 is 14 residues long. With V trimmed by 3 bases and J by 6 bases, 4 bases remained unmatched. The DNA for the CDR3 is TGTGCCAGCAGCCAGACGGGGACTAGAAACATTCAGTACTTC. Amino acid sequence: CASSQTGTRNIQYF.

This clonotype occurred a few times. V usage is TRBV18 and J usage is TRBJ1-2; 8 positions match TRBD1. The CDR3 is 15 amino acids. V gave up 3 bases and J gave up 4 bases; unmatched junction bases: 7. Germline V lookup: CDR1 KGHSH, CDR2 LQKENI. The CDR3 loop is CASSPGQGLGYGYTF. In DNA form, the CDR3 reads TGTGCCAGCTCACCCGGACAGGGTTTGGGCTATGGCTACACCTTC.

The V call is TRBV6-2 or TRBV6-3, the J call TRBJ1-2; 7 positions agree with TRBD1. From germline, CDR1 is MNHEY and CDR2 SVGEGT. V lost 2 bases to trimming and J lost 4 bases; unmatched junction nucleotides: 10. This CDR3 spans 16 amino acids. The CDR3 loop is CASSYPTGRQGYGYTF. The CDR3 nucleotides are TGTGCCAGCAGTTACCCAACGGGGAGACAGGGCTATGGCTACACCTTC.

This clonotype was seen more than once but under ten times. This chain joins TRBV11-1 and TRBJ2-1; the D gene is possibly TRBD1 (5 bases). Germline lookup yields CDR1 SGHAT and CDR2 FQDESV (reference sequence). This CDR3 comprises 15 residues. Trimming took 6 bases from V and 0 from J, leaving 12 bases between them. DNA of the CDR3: TGTGCCAGCAGATGGGGCTACAGCTCCTACAATGAGCAGTTCTTC. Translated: CASRWGYSSYNEQFF.

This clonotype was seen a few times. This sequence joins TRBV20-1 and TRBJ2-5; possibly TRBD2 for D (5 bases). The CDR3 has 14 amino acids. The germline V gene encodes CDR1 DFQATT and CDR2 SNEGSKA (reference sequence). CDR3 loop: CSPRGPGRGETQYF. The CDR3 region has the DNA TGCAGCCCCCGAGGCCCGGGTCGGGGAGAGACCCAGTACTTC.

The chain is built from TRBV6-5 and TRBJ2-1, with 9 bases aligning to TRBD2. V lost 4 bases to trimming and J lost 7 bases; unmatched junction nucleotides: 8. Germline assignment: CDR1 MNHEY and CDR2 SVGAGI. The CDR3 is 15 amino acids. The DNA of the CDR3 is TGTGCCAGCAGTTCCGGGACTAGCTTGGTAAATGAGCAGTTCTTC. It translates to CASSSGTSLVNEQFF.

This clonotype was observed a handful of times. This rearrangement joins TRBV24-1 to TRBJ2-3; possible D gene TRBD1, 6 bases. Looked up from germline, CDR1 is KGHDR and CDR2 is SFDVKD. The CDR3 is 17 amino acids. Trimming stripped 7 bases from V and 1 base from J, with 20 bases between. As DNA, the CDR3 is TGTGCCACCAGCTCGGGGTGGACAGCACGGGGCACAGATACGCAGTATTTT. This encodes CATSSGWTARGTDTQYF.

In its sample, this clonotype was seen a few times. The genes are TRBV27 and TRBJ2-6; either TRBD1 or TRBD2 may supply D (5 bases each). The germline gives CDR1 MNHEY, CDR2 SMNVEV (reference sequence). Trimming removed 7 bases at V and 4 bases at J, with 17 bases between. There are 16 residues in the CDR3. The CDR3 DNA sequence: TGTGCCAGCAACCGGTCTGGGGGTGTCGGGGCCAACGTCCTGACTTTC. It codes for CASNRSGGVGANVLTF.

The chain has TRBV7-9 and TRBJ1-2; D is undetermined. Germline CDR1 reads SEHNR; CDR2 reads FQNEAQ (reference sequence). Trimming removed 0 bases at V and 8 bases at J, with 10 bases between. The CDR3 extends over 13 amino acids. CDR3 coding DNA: TGTGCCAGCAGCTTAGCGCTGGCTTCCGGCTACACCTTC. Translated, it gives CASSLALASGYTF.

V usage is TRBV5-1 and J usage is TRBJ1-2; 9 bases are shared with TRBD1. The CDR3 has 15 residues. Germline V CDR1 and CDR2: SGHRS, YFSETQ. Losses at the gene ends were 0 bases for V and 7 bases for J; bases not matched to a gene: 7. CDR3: CASSLAVGQGSGYTF. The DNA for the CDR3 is TGCGCCAGCAGCTTGGCCGTCGGACAGGGGTCTGGCTACACCTTC.